These 22 T cell receptor beta chains share one sample of origin, sequenced in a study of blood T cell repertoires in COVID-19. TCRdb's copy holds only in-frame clones and misses some; the assay was immunoSEQ multiplex PCR. The sample holds roughly 140,000 clones; approximately 83% are singletons and the top ten take about 8%. Sequenced material: peripheral blood. These receptors all come from an older woman with COVID-19, enrolled during active disease.

V and J are TRBV11-2 and TRBJ2-3; D not resolved. From germline, CDR1 is SGHAT and CDR2 FQNNGV. Trimming removed 5 bases at V and 6 bases at J, with 6 bases between. The CDR3 spans 11 residues. As DNA, the CDR3 is TGTGCCAGCAGCCAACGGGATACGCAGTATTTT. Encoded protein: CASSQRDTQYF.

This clone was seen once. The chain carries TRBV4-2 and TRBJ2-7; a possible D gene is TRBD2 (6 bases). Trimming left V 6 bases short and J 1 base short, with 13 bases between. Germline V gene sequence: CDR1 LGHNA, CDR2 YNFKEQ. This CDR3 contains 14 residues. The CDR3 DNA follows: TGTGCCAGCAGTGTCGGCGGGGCTTCCTACGAGCAGTACTTC. The encoded protein is CASSVGGASYEQYF.

The chain carries TRBV10-1 and TRBJ2-2, with TRBD1 as a possible D gene (5 bases). V gave up 7 bases and J gave up 3 bases, with 15 bases separating them. This CDR3 region has 15 residues. The germline gives CDR1 WNHNN, CDR2 SYGVQD (reference sequence). The CDR3 nucleotides are TGCGCCAGCACGAACAGGACCGAGGACACCGGGGAGCTGTTTTTT. Translating it yields CASTNRTEDTGELFF.

The rearrangement joins TRBV6-5 to TRBJ2-1, with TRBD2 identical over 9 bases. CDR3 length: 16 amino acids. Germline V gives CDR1 MNHEY, CDR2 SVGAGI. With 1 base clipped from V and 2 bases from J, the junction kept 3 bases outside the gene matches. For the CDR3, the DNA is TGTGCCAGCAGTTACTTCAGCGGGGGGCCCTACAATGAGCAGTTCTTC. Its protein is CASSYFSGGPYNEQFF.

The chain joins TRBV6-1 to TRBJ1-3, with D possibly being TRBD1 (6 bases). Germline V CDR1 and CDR2: MNHNS, SASEGT. This CDR3 has 16 amino acids. The V gene lost 0 bases and the J gene lost 1 base, with 10 bases spanning the gap. For the CDR3, the DNA is TGTGCCAGCAGTGAAGCGGCAGGGGAATCTGGAAACACCATATATTTT. Residues: CASSEAAGESGNTIYF.

V is TRBV11-2 and J is TRBJ1-4, with D perhaps TRBD1 (6 bases). The CDR3 is 13 amino acids. Trimming left V 0 bases short and J 15 bases short, with 14 bases between. The V gene's germline CDR1 is SGHAT and CDR2 FQNNGV. The CDR3 region is CASSLDVGPGVFF. CDR3 coding DNA: TGTGCCAGCAGCTTAGATGTCGGTCCAGGGGTGTTTTTT.

V and J are TRBV28 and TRBJ2-1; D is uncertain. Germline CDR1 is MDHEN and CDR2 is SYDVKM. This CDR3 is built from 13 residues. Trimming stripped 6 bases from V and 4 bases from J, with 10 bases between. DNA of the CDR3: TGTGCCAGCAGCCAGGTCACTTACAATGAGCAGTTCTTC. Its translation: CASSQVTYNEQFF.

This clone appeared a few times. The chain recombines TRBV5-6 with TRBJ1-1; the D gene is possibly TRBD1 (5 bases). Trimming took off 4 bases at V and 3 bases at J, with 16 bases between the two ends. CDR3 length equals 15 residues. Germline loops: CDR1 SGHDT, CDR2 YYEEEE. In DNA, the CDR3 is TGTGCCAGCAGCGCCGTCCCGGGACTGGACACTGAAGCTTTCTTT. Translating gives CASSAVPGLDTEAFF.

This clone was seen repeatedly, ten times or more. This rearrangement joins TRBV19 to TRBJ2-2, with 8 bases that match TRBD1. The germline gives CDR1 LNHDA, CDR2 SQIVND (reference sequence). V shed 7 bases and J 7 bases; nucleotides not matched to a gene: 8. The CDR3 sequence is 14 residues long. The CDR3, as DNA: TGTGCCAGTACCCACAGGGGGTTGGGCGGGGAGCTGTTTTTT. Its protein is CASTHRGLGGELFF.

This chain uses TRBV2 with TRBJ2-7; tentative D call: TRBD1 (6 bases). The CDR3 loop spans 13 amino acids. The V end was cut by 6 bases, the J end by 2 bases, with 11 bases between. Germline CDR1 is SNHLY and CDR2 is FYNNEI. The CDR3 DNA follows: TGTGCCAGCAGGGGGGACACCACCTACGAGCAGTACTTC. Translation: CASRGDTTYEQYF.

About this clone: One junction end does not reproduce the germline sequence, and a read error may be involved. This chain links TRBV5-5 with TRBJ1-3; perhaps TRBD1 as D (5 bases). Germline assignment: CDR1 SGHKS and CDR2 YYEKEE (reference sequence). The CDR3 totals 15 residues. CDR3 protein: CASRLGLNSGNTIYF. The CDR3 region has the DNA TGTGCCAGCAGGTTGGGACTGAACTCTGGAAACACCATATATTTT.

This chain connects TRBV30 to TRBJ2-2; perhaps TRBD1 as D (6 bases). The CDR3 runs 13 residues. Trimming shortened V by 1 base and J by 5 bases, and 8 bases separated the two germline ends. Germline V gene data show CDR1 as GTSNPN and CDR2 as SVGIG (reference sequence). Here the CDR3 reads CAWSEQGTGELFF. DNA for the CDR3: TGTGCCTGGAGTGAGCAGGGGACCGGGGAGCTGTTTTTT.

This clone occurred a few times. The CDR3 is CASADSGGGTEAFF. The CDR3 coding sequence is TGTGCCAGTGCGGACAGTGGGGGGGGCACTGAAGCTTTCTTT. The chain uses TRBV19 and TRBJ1-1; maybe TRBD1 (6 bases). Per the germline V gene, CDR1 is LNHDA and CDR2 is SQIVND (reference sequence). CDR3 length: 14 residues. V was trimmed by 8 bases and J by 4 bases, leaving 17 bases between them.

This clone occurred once. The chain is built from TRBV7-3 and TRBJ2-1, with 8 nucleotides matching TRBD2. Per the germline V gene, CDR1 is SGHTA and CDR2 is FQGTGA. Unmatched junction bases numbered 13, after V lost 5 bases and J lost 10 bases. The length of the CDR3 is 15 residues. The CDR3 nucleotides read TGTGCCAGCAGCCCCCAGGGGCGGGGGGTTAGGGAGCAGTTCTTC. This codes for CASSPQGRGVREQFF.

This clone was detected a few times. The rearrangement links TRBV5-1 to TRBJ2-3; 11 bases line up with TRBD2. Germline V gene sequence: CDR1 SGHRS, CDR2 YFSETQ. V was clipped by 4 bases and J by 5 bases; unmatched bases: 6. The CDR3 totals 15 residues. CDR3 coding DNA: TGCGCCAGCAGCGTTAGCGGGGGGGCCAGAGATACGCAGTATTTT. This sequence encodes CASSVSGGARDTQYF.

This chain joins TRBV12-3 or TRBV12-4 and TRBJ2-3; TRBD2 might be the D (5 bases). The CDR3 contains 13 residues. Trimming took off 3 bases at V and 1 base at J, with 5 bases between the two ends. The CDR3 bases are TGTGCCAGCAGTTTCGGGGGCACAGATACGCAGTATTTT. Its protein product is CASSFGGTDTQYF.

The chain combines TRBV10-3 with TRBJ2-5; 10 nucleotides match TRBD2. Trimming cost V 2 bases and J 2 bases; bases outside gene matches: 5. Germline CDR1 reads ENHRY; CDR2 reads SYGVKD. The CDR3 runs 16 residues. CDR3 in amino acids: CAISELGTSDQETQYF. CDR3 DNA sequence: TGTGCCATCAGTGAGCTCGGGACTAGCGATCAAGAGACCCAGTACTTC.

The chain couples TRBV5-4 to TRBJ1-5; D not certain. In germline, CDR1 is SGHNT, CDR2 YYREEE (reference sequence). The CDR3 totals 13 residues. V was trimmed by 0 bases and J by 5 bases, leaving 6 bases between them. Written as DNA, the CDR3 is TGTGCCAGCAGCTTGGATCGGGATCAGCCCCAGCATTTT. Translated, it gives CASSLDRDQPQHF.

The chain is built from TRBV5-1 and TRBJ2-7, with D perhaps matching TRBD1 (5 bases). In germline, CDR1 is SGHRS, CDR2 YFSETQ. The germline V and J ends were trimmed by 4 bases and 2 bases, with 13 bases remaining between them. CDR3 length: 14 amino acids. The CDR3 DNA is TGCGCCAGCAGCCCGGACACCCGGACCTACGAGCAGTACTTC. Its translation: CASSPDTRTYEQYF.

V usage is TRBV28 and J usage is TRBJ1-2; 8 positions agree with TRBD1. In germline, CDR1 is MDHEN, CDR2 SYDVKM. The ends lost 4 bases at V and 6 bases at J; junction bases unmatched: 25. The CDR3 has 20 residues. As DNA, the CDR3 is TGTGCCAGCAGTTCACAGGGGGGGACTCCAGGGTACACCTACGTTGATGGCTACACCTTC. This gives the protein CASSSQGGTPGYTYVDGYTF.

This chain links TRBV30 with TRBJ1-4, with TRBD1 matching over 11 bases. CDR1 is GTSNPN, CDR2 SVGIG, per germline (reference sequence). V dropped 2 bases and J dropped 8; count of bases not matched to a gene: 10. This CDR3 is built from 16 residues. The CDR3 DNA follows: TGTGCCTGGAGTACGGCCGGAGGGACAGGGGGGGAAAAACTGTTTTTT. Translating gives CAWSTAGGTGGEKLFF.

The gene calls are TRBV4-3 and TRBJ2-6; D might be TRBD2 (6 bases). The CDR3 spans 16 residues. V was clipped by 0 bases and J by 4 bases, with 10 bases between them. The germline gives CDR1 LGHNA, CDR2 YSLEER. This CDR3 reads CASSQDRAGGANVLTF. CDR3 DNA sequence: TGCGCCAGCAGCCAAGATAGGGCGGGGGGGGCCAACGTCCTGACTTTC.